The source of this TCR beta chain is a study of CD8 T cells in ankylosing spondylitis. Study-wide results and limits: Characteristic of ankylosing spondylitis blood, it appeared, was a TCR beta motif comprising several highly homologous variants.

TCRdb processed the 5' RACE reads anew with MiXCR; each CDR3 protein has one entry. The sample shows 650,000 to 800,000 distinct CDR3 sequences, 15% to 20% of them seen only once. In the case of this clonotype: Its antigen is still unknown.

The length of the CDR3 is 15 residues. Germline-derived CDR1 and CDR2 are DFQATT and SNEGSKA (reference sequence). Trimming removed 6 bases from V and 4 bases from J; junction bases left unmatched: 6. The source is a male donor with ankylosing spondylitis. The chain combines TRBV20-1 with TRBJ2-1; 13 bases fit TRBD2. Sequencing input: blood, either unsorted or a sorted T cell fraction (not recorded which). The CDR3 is CSALTGLAGYNEQFF. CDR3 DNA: TGCAGTGCCCTAACGGGACTAGCGGGATACAATGAGCAGTTCTTC.